The 23 T cell receptor beta chains presented below share a single source sample, sequenced in a study of blood T cell repertoires in COVID-19. The repertoire was sequenced with immunoSEQ multiplex PCR; TCRdb's copy has only in-frame clones and lacks some. The top ten hold over 13% of the sample, which has approximately 220,000 clones, around 91% seen once. What was sequenced was PBMCs or T cells enriched from blood (not recorded which). These receptors came from a man aged 25 to 40 who had been exposed to COVID-19.

The rearrangement links TRBV5-1 to TRBJ2-1, with 10 bases that match TRBD1. In germline, CDR1 is SGHRS, CDR2 YFSETQ. With 4 bases clipped from V and 15 bases from J, the junction kept 7 bases outside the gene matches. The CDR3 is 12 amino acids. CDR3 in amino acids: CASSAGQGYLFF. In nucleotides, the CDR3 is TGCGCCAGCAGCGCGGGACAGGGGTATCTGTTCTTC.

This clone was seen once. The chain recombines TRBV30 with TRBJ1-6, with TRBD1 as a possible D gene (5 bases). Per germline, CDR1 GTSNPN and CDR2 SVGIG (reference sequence). This CDR3 is built from 16 residues. The V and J ends lost 0 bases and 4 bases respectively, with 13 bases between them. This chain's CDR3 is CAWSVHRQLYNSPLHF. The CDR3 DNA reads as TGTGCCTGGAGTGTACATCGACAGCTATATAATTCACCCCTCCACTTT. Using reference TRBV30 and TRBJ1-6 for the parts outside the CDR3, the full variable domain is SQTIHQWPATLVQPVGSPLSLECTVEGTSNPNLYWYRQAAGRGLQLLFYSVGIGQISSEVPQNLSASRPQDRQFILSSKKLLLSDSGFYLCAWSVHRQLYNSPLHFGNGTRLTVT.

The chain employs TRBV5-5 and TRBJ1-4, with 7 positions matching TRBD1. This CDR3 comprises 14 residues. Looked up from germline, CDR1 is SGHKS and CDR2 is YYEKEE (reference sequence). V lost 6 bases and J lost 4; bases outside the gene matches: 6. CDR3 amino acids: CASIPTGNNEKLFF. CDR3 nucleotide sequence: TGTGCCAGCATCCCGACAGGGAATAATGAAAAACTGTTTTTT.

CDR3 region: CASSHRFGYETQYF. CDR3 sequence (DNA): TGTGCCAGCAGCCACAGGTTTGGGTATGAGACCCAGTACTTC. The genes are TRBV4-2 and TRBJ2-5; unclear D gene. There are 14 residues in the CDR3. CDR1 is LGHNA, CDR2 YNFKEQ, per germline. V lost 3 bases and J lost 5, with 13 bases in between.

This rearrangement joins TRBV5-6 to TRBJ2-7, with unresolved D. Germline loops: CDR1 SGHDT, CDR2 YYEEEE. Trimming shortened V by 0 bases and J by 9 bases, and 16 bases separated the two germline ends. CDR3 length equals 14 residues. The CDR3 sequence: CASSLAAAVIVQYF. CDR3 nucleotide sequence: TGTGCCAGCAGCTTGGCGGCGGCAGTAATCGTGCAGTACTTC. Variable domain in full (rest from reference TRBV5-6 and TRBJ2-7): DAGVTQSPTHLIKTRGQQVTLRCSPKSGHDTVSWYQQALGQGPQFIFQYYEEEERQRGNFPDRFSGHQFPNYSSELNVNALLLGDSALYLCASSLAAAVIVQYFGPGTRLTVT.

The chain couples TRBV7-9 to TRBJ2-7, with D possibly matching TRBD1 (6 bases). V was trimmed by 3 bases and J by 6 bases, leaving 15 bases between them. Looked up from germline, CDR1 is SEHNR and CDR2 is FQNEAQ (reference sequence). CDR3 length: 14 amino acids. CDR3 sequence reads: CASSLGDTSREQYF. The CDR3 coding sequence is TGTGCCAGCAGCTTGGGGGACACCTCTCGCGAGCAGTACTTC.

The chain recombines TRBV6-5 with TRBJ1-2, with unresolved D. The CDR3 extends over 16 amino acids. Germline CDR1 is MNHEY and CDR2 is SVGAGI. V was cut by 2 bases and J by 11 bases, with 24 bases left in between. The CDR3 spells CASSYLQIGRTSGYTF. As DNA, the CDR3 is TGTGCCAGCAGTTACCTCCAAATCGGACGTACCTCGGGGTACACCTTC.

The chain uses TRBV4-1 and TRBJ1-1; tentatively, D is TRBD1 (6 bases). V lost 0 bases and J 3 bases, leaving 11 bases between the germline ends. CDR1 and CDR2 (germline): MGHRA, YSYEKL. CDR3 length: 15 amino acids. The CDR3 sequence is CASSQESQGYTEAFF. DNA of the CDR3: TGCGCCAGCAGCCAAGAAAGCCAGGGGTACACTGAAGCTTTCTTT.

This chain uses TRBV5-1 with TRBJ1-4; 11 bases are shared with TRBD1. CDR1 SGHRS and CDR2 YFSETQ come from the germline V gene. V trimming: 0 bases; J trimming: 8 bases; junction bases outside the gene matches: 3. The CDR3 has 15 residues. CDR3 loop: CASSLDGTGGEKLFF. CDR3 in DNA: TGCGCCAGCAGCTTGGACGGGACAGGGGGAGAAAAACTGTTTTTT.

This clone is a singleton in its sample. The V call is TRBV9, the J call TRBJ2-3, with 10 bases matching TRBD2. Germline V lookup: CDR1 SGDLS, CDR2 YYNGEE. Trimming took 0 bases from V and 6 from J; bases not matched to a gene: 13. This CDR3 is built from 18 residues. DNA of the CDR3: TGTGCCAGCAGCGTAGCCCTCCGGGCTAGCGGGGGTACTGATACGCAGTATTTT. This codes for CASSVALRASGGTDTQYF. Filled out from reference TRBV9 and TRBJ2-3, the complete variable domain reads DSGVTQTPKHLITATGQRVTLRCSPRSGDLSVYWYQQSLDQGLQFLIQYYNGEERAKGNILERFSAQQFPDLHSELNLSSLELGDSALYFCASSVALRASGGTDTQYFGPGTRLTVL.

The genes are TRBV18 and TRBJ2-3; D may be TRBD1 (6 bases). The germline V gene encodes CDR1 KGHSH and CDR2 LQKENI. The CDR3 runs 16 residues. The V and J ends lost 5 bases and 0 bases respectively, with 15 bases between them. The CDR3 is CASSIGTPDSTDTQYF. CDR3 in DNA: TGTGCCAGCTCAATCGGGACACCAGACAGCACAGATACGCAGTATTTT.

CDR3 DNA: TGTGCCAGCAGTTCGCCGGGACAGGGGCAGGATGAGCAGTTCTTC. This codes for CASSSPGQGQDEQFF. The chain employs TRBV6-5 and TRBJ2-1; TRBD1 matches 10 bases. The CDR3 runs 15 residues. V gave up 4 bases and J gave up 8 bases; unmatched junction bases: 8. Germline CDR1 and CDR2: MNHEY and SVGAGI.

The CDR3 loop is CASKRNDHNSPLHF. CDR3 sequence (DNA): TGTGCCAGCAAGAGGAATGACCATAATTCACCCCTCCACTTT. The chain couples TRBV6-5 to TRBJ1-6; no definite D call. The CDR3 runs 14 residues. V lost 7 bases and J lost 5, with 12 bases in between. Germline lookup yields CDR1 MNHEY and CDR2 SVGAGI.

The rearrangement joins TRBV3-1 (or the pseudogene TRBV3-2) to TRBJ2-7; the match to TRBD2 covers 7 bases. With V trimmed by 4 bases and J by 2 bases, 5 bases remained unmatched. CDR1 is LGHDT, CDR2 YNNKEL, per germline (reference sequence). CDR3 length: 14 residues. The CDR3 loop reads CASSPGGGAYEQYF. The CDR3 DNA follows: TGTGCCAGCAGCCCTGGCGGGGGAGCCTACGAGCAGTACTTC.

The gene calls are TRBV7-9 and TRBJ2-3, with D maybe TRBD2 (6 bases). Trimming stripped 5 bases from V and 1 base from J, with 22 bases between. Germline CDR1 is SEHNR and CDR2 is FQNEAQ (reference sequence). This CDR3 spans 18 amino acids. CDR3 in DNA: TGTGCCAGCAGCCCTCAAGGACATAGCGCTAGCGGCACAGATACGCAGTATTTT. Its protein product is CASSPQGHSASGTDTQYF. Variable domain in full (rest from reference TRBV7-9 and TRBJ2-3): DTGVSQNPRHKITKRGQNVTFRCDPISEHNRLYWYRQTLGQGPEFLTYFQNEAQLEKSRLLSDRFSAERPKGSFSTLEIQRTEQGDSAMYLCASSPQGHSASGTDTQYFGPGTRLTVL.

The chain has TRBV6-5 and TRBJ1-1, with 7 bases that match TRBD1. Germline values: CDR1 MNHEY, CDR2 SVGAGI. V lost 5 bases and J lost 11; bases outside the gene matches: 5. The CDR3 totals 11 residues. The DNA for the CDR3 is TGTGCCAGCAGTAAGACAGGGAGCGCTTTCTTT. Translating it yields CASSKTGSAFF.

The V call is TRBV7-9, the J call TRBJ1-2; the D gene is possibly TRBD1 (6 bases). The V end lost 5 bases, the J end lost 7 bases, and 17 bases lay between the germline ends. This CDR3 is 14 amino acids long. Per the germline V gene, CDR1 is SEHNR and CDR2 is FQNEAQ (reference sequence). The CDR3 region is CASSPSPGDGGYTF. In nucleotides, the CDR3 is TGTGCCAGCAGCCCCAGCCCAGGGGACGGTGGCTACACCTTC. The variable domain in full, with the rest retrieved from reference TRBV7-9 and TRBJ1-2, is DTGVSQNPRHKITKRGQNVTFRCDPISEHNRLYWYRQTLGQGPEFLTYFQNEAQLEKSRLLSDRFSAERPKGSFSTLEIQRTEQGDSAMYLCASSPSPGDGGYTFGSGTRLTVV.

This clone was counted between two and nine times. The V call is TRBV7-9, the J call TRBJ2-7; 8 nucleotides align to TRBD2. The CDR3 is 14 amino acids. Trimming at V came to 3 bases and at J to 4 bases, leaving 5 bases not matched to a gene. Germline assignment: CDR1 SEHNR and CDR2 FQNEAQ (reference sequence). The CDR3 is CASSFSGGGYEQYF. CDR3 in DNA: TGTGCCAGCAGCTTTTCGGGCGGGGGGTACGAGCAGTACTTC. The variable domain in full, completed from reference TRBV7-9 and TRBJ2-7, reads DTGVSQNPRHKITKRGQNVTFRCDPISEHNRLYWYRQTLGQGPEFLTYFQNEAQLEKSRLLSDRFSAERPKGSFSTLEIQRTEQGDSAMYLCASSFSGGGYEQYFGPGTRLTVT.

The V call is TRBV7-9, the J call TRBJ1-1; D ambiguous. The germline V gene has CDR1 SEHNR and CDR2 FQNEAQ (reference sequence). V gave up 1 base and J gave up 8 bases, with 8 bases separating them. This CDR3 has 12 residues. CDR3 sequence: CASSLESREAFF. CDR3 bases: TGTGCCAGCAGCTTAGAAAGCAGGGAAGCTTTCTTT.

The count of this clone is one. The chain has TRBV10-2 and TRBJ2-2; the match to TRBD2 covers 8 bases. Germline loops: CDR1 WSHSY, CDR2 SAAADI. The CDR3 length is 15 residues. With 8 bases clipped from V and 0 bases from J, the junction kept 5 bases outside the gene matches. CDR3 coding DNA: TGCGCCAGCTCACTCGGGGGGGCGAACACCGGGGAGCTGTTTTTT. Translated: CASSLGGANTGELFF.

The chain combines TRBV18 with TRBJ1-1, with 9 bases aligning to TRBD1. Germline-derived CDR1 and CDR2 are KGHSH and LQKENI. The CDR3 runs to 15 residues. V was clipped by 3 bases and J by 6 bases; unmatched bases: 8. The DNA of the CDR3 is TGTGCCAGCTCACCTCTCGGGACAGGGCCCCCTGAAGCTTTCTTT. As protein: CASSPLGTGPPEAFF.

This sequence joins TRBV5-5 and TRBJ2-5; D might be TRBD1 (7 bases). CDR3 length equals 14 residues. Germline CDR1 and CDR2: SGHKS and YYEKEE (reference sequence). The V gene lost 4 bases and the J gene lost 5 bases, with 15 bases spanning the gap. Here the CDR3 reads CASSRPAGGETQYF. The CDR3 DNA reads as TGTGCCAGCAGCCGACCGGCAGGGGGGGAGACCCAGTACTTC.

This clone was picked up one time. The chain uses TRBV10-1 and TRBJ1-1; D gene ambiguous. V lost 6 bases and J 3 bases, leaving 41 bases between the germline ends. Germline lookup yields CDR1 WNHNN and CDR2 SYGVQD (reference sequence). The CDR3 sequence is 23 residues long. Here the CDR3 reads CASRDPPWRWKYRDRRGYTEAFF. CDR3 in DNA: TGCGCCAGCAGAGACCCGCCTTGGCGTTGGAAGTATAGGGATCGCCGGGGATACACTGAAGCTTTCTTT.